One sample yielded the 16 T cell receptor delta chains listed below, sequenced in a study of γδ T cells in repeated Plasmodium falciparum infection. TCRdb re-called the multiplex PCR reads using CATT. This table holds around 57,000 delta-chain clones, over 1.5% found once. Gammadelta T cells were flow-sorted from PBMC into Vgamma9/Vdelta2+ and Vdelta2-negative populations for bulk analysis. Material: gamma-delta T cells from blood. These receptors originate from a pool of human donors (malaria-infected and uninfected, not separated).

This clone turned up a few times. TCRdb assigns this DNA the protein of a much larger clone, which departs from its translation at residue 6; this likely reflects a read error, and the protein shown comes from translating the DNA. This sequence joins TRDV2 and TRDJ1; 8 positions agree with TRDD3. As TCRdb names no J gene, one was assigned here on the basis of a DNA match to germline. In germline, CDR1 is GEAIGNYY, CDR2 EKD. The J segment lost 0 bases and the V segment lost 0 bases, leaving 8 bases of the junction unmatched. There are 17 residues in the CDR3. CDR3 sequence (DNA): TGTGCCTGTGACACCCCCCAGGGGATACCTTACACCGATAAACTCATCTTT. Residues: CACDTPQGIPYTDKLIF.

In regard to this clone: TCRdb shows a much larger clone's protein in place of this DNA's translation, and the two differ at residue 21, likely through a read error; the protein shown is translated from the DNA. The V gene call is TRDV1, and the J gene call is absent; no check of the table's D call, TRDD3, against the DNA was made. Germline loops: CDR1 TSWWSYY, CDR2 QGS. CDR3 length: 22 amino acids. CDR3 nucleotide sequence: TGTGCTCTTGGGGAACTAACTGTCCTGCTCCATGGCTGGGGATTCCGCAGCGATAAACTCACCTTT. This codes for CALGELTVLLHGWGFRSDKLTF.

This clone was seen at least ten times. The chain combines TRDV3 with TRDJ1, with a possible D match to TRDD3 (7 bases). The CDR3 runs 16 residues. V lost 5 bases to trimming and J lost 3 bases, with 25 bases between them. Germline CDR1 and CDR2: TVYSNPD and GDNSRS (reference sequence). The CDR3 sequence: CAQSYLGEMRPDKLIF. DNA for the CDR3: TGTGCCCAATCCTACTTGGGGGAAATGCGGCCCGATAAACTCATCTTT.

This clone has just a few counts. A far larger clone lies a single base away; this is likely a read error. This sample includes further DNA sequences coding for the same CDR3. The CDR3 nucleotides read TGTGCTCTTGGGGACGTCGTCCTACATCCACTGGGGGATACCAGCTTGACAGCGCAACTCTTCTTT. Its translation is CALGDVVLHPLGDTSLTAQLFF. The chain employs TRDV1 and TRDJ2; 12 nucleotides line up with TRDD3. The CDR3 length is 22 residues. Germline CDR1 TSWWSYY, CDR2 QGS.

Worth noting for this clone: TCRdb attributes to this sequence the protein of a much larger clone, which differs from the DNA translation at residue 12; a read error is likely, and the protein displayed is translated from the DNA. The genes are TRDV2 and TRDJ1, with D maybe TRDD2 (7 bases). The J gene, not given by TCRdb, was assigned here from a germline match of the nucleotide sequence. The CDR3 is made up of 23 amino acids. Germline CDR1 reads GEAIGNYY; CDR2 reads EKD. With 5 bases removed from V and 1 base from J, the gap between germline ends came to 40 bases. CDR3 loop: CACGKHFLMRGTRSRGCTDKLIF. The CDR3 DNA reads as TGTGCCTGTGGCAAACACTTCCTAATGAGGGGGACACGCTCCCGGGGTTGCACCGATAAACTCATCTTT.

This clone was detected only a few times. A far larger clone is only one base removed, so a read error is likely. Other DNA sequences within the sample encode an identical CDR3. A V gene of TRDV1 was called, but no J gene was assigned; TRDD3 was called by the table and not checked on the DNA. CDR1 and CDR2 (germline): TSWWSYY, QGS. The CDR3 runs to 21 residues. The CDR3 sequence: CALGERSRGLPSGGYTDKLIF. The CDR3 DNA reads TGTGCTCTTGGGGAACGGTCTCGAGGGCTACCTTCTGGGGGCTACACCGATAAGCTCATCTTT.

On this clone itself: The protein in TCRdb stems from a much larger clone and differs at residue 10 from this DNA's translation, likely a read error; here the protein is translated from the DNA. The CDR3 DNA is TGTGCTCTTGGGGAAAGGGGATCTACCCTTGAGTTGTGGTGGGGGTTTGTCGATAAACTCATCTTT. Encoded protein: CALGERGSTLELWWGFVDKLIF. The rearrangement links TRDV1 to TRDJ1, with D perhaps TRDD3 (6 bases). The CDR3 totals 22 residues. Germline V lookup: CDR1 TSWWSYY, CDR2 QGS. The V end lost 2 bases, the J end lost 4 bases, and 35 bases lay between the germline ends.

The sample holds many counts of this clone. This sample includes further DNA sequences coding for the same CDR3. The J gene is TRDJ1, the V gene TRDV1; the match to TRDD3 covers 10 bases. CDR1 and CDR2 from the germline V gene are TSWWSYY and QGS. V shed 2 bases and J 0 bases; nucleotides not matched to a gene: 18. The CDR3 length is 21 residues. The chain's CDR3 is CALGESFMRTGGFMYTDKLIF. The CDR3, as DNA: TGTGCTCTTGGGGAATCTTTTATGCGGACTGGGGGATTTATGTACACCGATAAACTCATCTTT.

This clone was seen repeatedly, ten times or more. Only one base separates this from a far larger clonotype, so it likely reflects a read error. Other DNA sequences of this sample code for an identical CDR3. V usage is TRDV2 and J usage is TRDJ1; 11 bases fit TRDD3. The CDR3 covers 17 residues. CDR1 and CDR2 from the germline V gene are GEAIGNYY and EKD. The CDR3 DNA follows: TGTGCCTGCGACACCGGAATTGGGGGATACGCGACCGATAAACTCATCTTT. It is translated as CACDTGIGGYATDKLIF.

This clone is medium-sized by share. The same CDR3 arises from other DNA sequences in this sample as well. The chain uses TRDV3 and TRDJ1; 8 bases map to TRDD3. Germline-derived CDR1 and CDR2 are TVYSNPD and GDNSRS (reference sequence). J was trimmed by 7 bases and V by 0 bases; bases with no gene match: 7. This CDR3 is built from 13 residues. CDR3 residues: CAFRLGIQSKLIF. The CDR3 DNA reads TGTGCCTTTAGGTTGGGGATACAGTCTAAACTCATCTTT.

In this sample, this clone turned up a few times. TCRdb attributes to this sequence the protein of a much larger clone, which differs from the DNA translation at residue 6; a read error is likely, and the protein displayed is translated from the DNA. The CDR3 DNA reads TGTGCTCTTGGGGTTTCTTCCTACGGGATATGGGGGATACGCCCAGGGGTTAAACTCATCTTT. Translating it yields CALGVSSYGIWGIRPGVKLIF. This chain uses TRDV1 with TRDJ1; 11 nucleotides align to TRDD3. TCRdb lists no J gene, so it was determined here by aligning the DNA to germline. Trimming removed 4 bases from V and 7 bases from J; junction bases left unmatched: 26. The CDR3 contains 21 residues. Germline loops: CDR1 TSWWSYY, CDR2 QGS.

At least ten counts were recorded for this clone. A single base is all that separates this from a far larger clone, so a read error is likely. Additional DNA sequences in this sample encode the identical CDR3. This rearrangement joins TRDV2 to TRDJ1, with TRDD3 matching over 8 bases. The J gene, left out of TCRdb, was set here by checking the DNA against germline. The CDR3 spans 20 residues. The V segment lost 0 bases and the J segment 0 bases; nucleotides outside the gene matches: 17. CDR1 is GEAIGNYY and CDR2 is EKD in the germline V gene. CDR3 nucleotide sequence: TGTGCCTGTGACACCCTTCCCGGGACTGGGGGTCTACTGGACACCGATAAACTCATCTTT. Translating it yields CACDTLPGTGGLLDTDKLIF.

This clone showed up just a few times. This DNA's translation differs at residue 11 from TCRdb's protein, which comes from a much larger clone; a read error is likely, and the protein shown is translated from the DNA. The rearrangement links TRDV2 to TRDJ1, with D perhaps TRDD3 (6 bases). Per the germline V gene, CDR1 is GEAIGNYY and CDR2 is EKD. V lost 3 bases and J lost 0, with 28 bases in between. The CDR3 has 20 residues. This CDR3 reads CACDHPQSWGTSAYTDKLIF. CDR3 DNA sequence: TGTGCCTGTGACCATCCTCAATCCTGGGGAACATCTGCGTACACCGATAAACTCATCTTT.

Comment on this clone: The TCRdb record carries a much larger clone's protein, which differs from this DNA's translation at residue 9; a read error is the likely cause, and the protein listed here is the DNA translation. The chain carries TRDV2 and TRDJ1; TRDD3 agrees at 8 bases. No J gene was available from TCRdb, and it was assigned here by a germline match of the DNA. The trim removed 0 bases at V and 0 bases at J, leaving 20 bases unmatched. The CDR3 is 21 residues long. Germline V gene data show CDR1 as GEAIGNYY and CDR2 as EKD. The CDR3 DNA reads as TGTGCCTGTGACACCCGGCCTTCGCACGTACTGGGGGCCTCGTACACCGATAAACTCATCTTT. It yields the protein CACDTRPSHVLGASYTDKLIF.

As regards this clone: TCRdb assigns this DNA the protein of a much larger clone, which departs from its translation at residue 10; this likely reflects a read error, and the protein shown comes from translating the DNA. This chain joins TRDV1 and TRDJ1; 9 bases line up with TRDD3. Germline matching of the DNA provided the J gene here, since TCRdb leaves it blank. CDR1 TSWWSYY and CDR2 QGS come from the germline V gene. The CDR3 is made up of 24 amino acids. Losses at the gene ends were 0 bases for V and 0 bases for J; bases not matched to a gene: 26. CDR3 sequence: CALGELLEFMSGWSGGSYTDKLIF. The CDR3 DNA sequence: TGTGCTCTTGGGGAACTATTGGAGTTTATGTCCGGGTGGTCTGGGGGATCCTACACCGATAAACTCATCTTT.

Turning to this clone: Possible read error: a much larger clone is one base away. V is TRAV36/DV7 and J is TRDJ1, with D unclear. No J segment appears in TCRdb, so it was assigned here by matching the sequence to germline. CDR1 and CDR2 from the germline V gene are VTNFRS and LTSSGIE (reference sequence). The length of the CDR3 is 14 residues. The CDR3 nucleotides read TGTGCCTTCGATGCGCCTCCTTACACCGATAAACTCATCTTT. Translation: CAFDAPPYTDKLIF.